These 30 T cell receptor beta chains were all obtained from the same sample, sequenced in a study of blood T cell repertoires in COVID-19. Sequencing was performed with immunoSEQ multiplex PCR; in TCRdb, only in-frame clones are kept and a portion is missing. The sample has some 240,000 clones, around 83% seen once. Material for sequencing was peripheral blood. The receptors were sampled from a man between 45 and 60 years old with active or convalescent COVID-19.

V and J are TRBV28 and TRBJ2-7; the match to TRBD1 covers 9 bases. V shed 6 bases, J shed 1 base, and the junction held 10 bases outside the gene matches. CDR1 is MDHEN, CDR2 SYDVKM, per germline. The CDR3 spans 16 residues. CDR3 amino acids: CASRGPGTGSSYEQYF. The CDR3 bases are TGTGCCAGCAGGGGACCCGGGACAGGGTCGTCCTACGAGCAGTACTTC.

This chain uses TRBV7-9 with TRBJ2-5; D unclear. Germline V gene lookup returns CDR1 SEHNR and CDR2 FQNEAQ (reference sequence). V lost 5 bases and J 2 bases, leaving 9 bases between the germline ends. The CDR3 contains 13 residues. The CDR3, as DNA: TGTGCCAGCAGCCCTAATTCTCAAGAGACCCAGTACTTC. It encodes CASSPNSQETQYF.

The V and J genes are TRBV19 and TRBJ2-5; 8 nucleotides align to TRBD1. V was clipped by 2 bases and J by 5 bases; unmatched bases: 4. This CDR3 comprises 14 residues. CDR1 and CDR2 (germline): LNHDA, SQIVND (reference sequence). The CDR3 spells CASSISAGGETQYF. CDR3 bases: TGTGCCAGTAGTATAAGCGCAGGGGGCGAGACCCAGTACTTC.

V gene TRBV4-1 combines with J gene TRBJ2-2, with 10 bases fitting TRBD2. V lost 3 bases to trimming and J lost 2 bases; unmatched junction nucleotides: 6. The CDR3 loop spans 17 amino acids. Germline assignment: CDR1 MGHRA and CDR2 YSYEKL. CDR3 loop: CASSHRLAGANTGELFF. CDR3 nucleotide sequence: TGCGCCAGCAGCCACCGCCTAGCGGGGGCCAACACCGGGGAGCTGTTTTTT.

The genes are TRBV10-3 and TRBJ1-3, with 8 nucleotides matching TRBD1. With V trimmed by 6 bases and J by 4 bases, 2 bases remained unmatched. Germline CDR1 ENHRY, CDR2 SYGVKD. This CDR3 comprises 13 residues. Here the CDR3 reads CAIRGQEGNTIYF. For the CDR3, the DNA is TGTGCCATCAGGGGACAGGAGGGAAACACCATATATTTT.

The chain combines TRBV7-2 with TRBJ2-3; maybe TRBD2 (5 bases). Trimming left V 6 bases short and J 2 bases short, with 15 bases between. The CDR3 extends over 15 amino acids. CDR1 is SGHTA, CDR2 FQGNSA, per germline. CDR3 loop: CASRVGGHLTDTQYF. The DNA for the CDR3 is TGTGCCAGCAGGGTCGGAGGTCACCTCACAGATACGCAGTATTTT.

This chain uses TRBV24-1 with TRBJ2-7; the D gene is possibly TRBD1 (6 bases). Germline CDR1 reads KGHDR; CDR2 reads SFDVKD. V lost 4 bases and J lost 4, with 10 bases in between. The CDR3 has 13 residues. The CDR3 here is CATSDSGAYEQYF. CDR3 nucleotides: TGTGCCACCAGTGACTCAGGGGCGTACGAGCAGTACTTC.

The chain carries TRBV28 and TRBJ2-7; possible D gene TRBD1, 6 bases. Per germline, CDR1 MDHEN and CDR2 SYDVKM. CDR3 size: 14 residues. Trimming stripped 4 bases from V and 4 bases from J, with 14 bases between. CDR3 region: CASSSRDIAYEQYV. The CDR3 DNA follows: TGTGCCAGCAGTTCCCGGGACATCGCTTACGAGCAGTACGTC.

The rearrangement uses TRBV5-4 and TRBJ2-7, with 10 nucleotides matching TRBD1. Germline V gene data show CDR1 as SGHNT and CDR2 as YYREEE (reference sequence). With 4 bases clipped from V and 2 bases from J, the junction kept 3 bases outside the gene matches. The CDR3 extends over 14 amino acids. This CDR3 is CASSAGTGAYEQYF. The DNA of the CDR3 is TGTGCCAGCAGCGCCGGGACAGGGGCCTACGAGCAGTACTTC. Using reference TRBV5-4 and TRBJ2-7 for the parts outside the CDR3, the full variable domain is ETGVTQSPTHLIKTRGQQVTLRCSSQSGHNTVSWYQQALGQGPQFIFQYYREEENGRGNFPPRFSGLQFPNYSSELNVNALELDDSALYLCASSAGTGAYEQYFGPGTRLTVT.

The chain is built from TRBV5-1 and TRBJ2-3, with 9 bases fitting TRBD2. Germline V gene sequence: CDR1 SGHRS, CDR2 YFSETQ. With V trimmed by 1 base and J by 4 bases, 7 bases remained unmatched. The CDR3 spans 16 residues. The CDR3 here is CASSLPLTSGADTQYF. CDR3 sequence (DNA): TGCGCCAGCAGCTTGCCCCTGACTAGCGGTGCAGATACGCAGTATTTT. Supplemented by reference TRBV5-1 and TRBJ2-3, the full variable domain reads KAGVTQTPRYLIKTRGQQVTLSCSPISGHRSVSWYQQTPGQGLQFLFEYFSETQRNKGNFPGRFSGRQFSNSRSEMNVSTLELGDSALYLCASSLPLTSGADTQYFGPGTRLTVL.

The gene calls are TRBV9 and TRBJ1-2, with 9 bases identical to TRBD1. With V trimmed by 0 bases and J by 5 bases, 5 bases remained unmatched. The CDR3 is 15 amino acids. Germline CDR1 reads SGDLS; CDR2 reads YYNGEE. DNA for the CDR3: TGTGCCAGCAGCGTAGCGGGACAGGGCCGGTATGGCTACACCTTC. The encoded protein is CASSVAGQGRYGYTF.

A word on this clone: Other DNA sequences within the sample encode an identical CDR3. J is TRBJ2-1 and V is TRBV5-1; 7 bases map to TRBD2. This CDR3 has 15 amino acids. V was pared by 4 bases and J by 5 bases, with 9 bases of the junction left unmatched. Germline V lookup: CDR1 SGHRS, CDR2 YFSETQ. CDR3 protein: CASSLDPSGNNEQFF. In DNA, the CDR3 is TGCGCCAGCAGCCTGGACCCTAGCGGAAACAATGAGCAGTTCTTC.

The chain combines TRBV2 with TRBJ2-6; 13 nucleotides match TRBD2. CDR1 is SNHLY and CDR2 is FYNNEI in the germline V gene. The CDR3 covers 20 residues. V lost 0 bases, J lost 4 bases, and 9 bases stayed unmatched. CDR3: CASSEAYGLAGVLGANVLTF. The CDR3 DNA reads TGTGCCAGCAGTGAAGCGTACGGACTAGCGGGAGTATTGGGGGCCAACGTCCTGACTTTC.

The rearrangement links TRBV5-4 to TRBJ1-2; no clear D gene. V dropped 0 bases and J dropped 3 bases, with 9 bases sitting between them. The CDR3 totals 14 residues. Germline V lookup: CDR1 SGHNT, CDR2 YYREEE (reference sequence). The CDR3 here is CASSLVGQDYGYTF. The CDR3 DNA is TGTGCCAGCAGCTTGGTCGGCCAGGACTATGGCTACACCTTC. Looking up the rest from reference TRBV5-4 and TRBJ1-2 gives the full variable domain: ETGVTQSPTHLIKTRGQQVTLRCSSQSGHNTVSWYQQALGQGPQFIFQYYREEENGRGNFPPRFSGLQFPNYSSELNVNALELDDSALYLCASSLVGQDYGYTFGSGTRLTVV.

The chain couples TRBV10-2 to TRBJ1-1, with D perhaps TRBD1 (6 bases). This CDR3 contains 14 residues. Looked up from germline, CDR1 is WSHSY and CDR2 is SAAADI. V lost 2 bases to trimming and J lost 7 bases, with 14 bases between them. CDR3 protein: CASSEDRSRIEAFF. CDR3 DNA sequence: TGCGCCAGCAGTGAGGACAGGAGTCGAATTGAAGCTTTCTTT.

CDR3 in DNA: TGTGCCAGCAGTCCGGGACTAGCGGAAATTTACGAGCAGTACTTC. Amino acid sequence: CASSPGLAEIYEQYF. The genes are TRBV2 and TRBJ2-7; TRBD2 matches at 11 bases. CDR1 and CDR2 from the germline V gene are SNHLY and FYNNEI. With V trimmed by 5 bases and J by 4 bases, 7 bases remained unmatched. The CDR3 length is 15 residues.

The J gene is TRBJ1-1, the V gene TRBV5-1; no reliable D call. The CDR3 has 15 amino acids. Between the trimmed V and J ends, which lost 1 base and 1 base, there was a span of 11 bases. CDR1 is SGHRS and CDR2 is YFSETQ in the germline V gene. The CDR3 region is CASSLTGWGNTEAFF. As DNA, the CDR3 is TGCGCCAGCAGCTTGACGGGGTGGGGGAACACTGAAGCTTTCTTT.

This clone was seen only once. The chain joins TRBV7-2 to TRBJ2-5, with a possible D match to TRBD2 (5 bases). This CDR3 is built from 17 residues. Trimming left V 1 base short and J 0 bases short, with 15 bases between. Germline loops: CDR1 SGHTA, CDR2 FQGNSA. Written as DNA, the CDR3 is TGTGCCAGCAGCTTAGGTCCCGGGATTACCAACCAAGAGACCCAGTACTTC. Residues: CASSLGPGITNQETQYF.

The chain combines TRBV27 with TRBJ2-1; 12 bases map to TRBD1. This CDR3 contains 17 residues. CDR1 is MNHEY and CDR2 is SMNVEV in the germline V gene (reference sequence). V trimming: 6 bases; J trimming: 9 bases; junction bases outside the gene matches: 15. This CDR3 is CASRFDRTGQGAFEQFF. The CDR3 nucleotides read TGTGCCAGCAGATTCGACCGAACGGGACAGGGGGCGTTTGAGCAGTTCTTC.

This chain uses TRBV10-2 with TRBJ1-2; 7 positions agree with TRBD1. CDR1 is WSHSY and CDR2 is SAAADI in the germline V gene. The CDR3 spans 14 residues. Germline trimming cut 2 bases from V and 3 bases from J; bases unmatched to any gene: 3. CDR3 region: CASSETGVDYGYTF. The CDR3 DNA sequence: TGCGCCAGCAGTGAGACAGGGGTTGACTATGGCTACACCTTC.

The chain has TRBV6-6 and TRBJ1-1, with 7 bases matching TRBD1. The germline V gene has CDR1 MNHNY and CDR2 SVGAGI (reference sequence). The CDR3 runs to 16 residues. The V gene end was trimmed by 2 bases and the J gene end by 2 bases; junction bases not matched to a gene: 8. CDR3 DNA sequence: TGTGCCAGCAGTTACACTAGGGACAGACCAAACACTGAAGCTTTCTTT. Its translation: CASSYTRDRPNTEAFF.

This clone was seen more than once but under ten times. The chain is built from TRBV24-1 and TRBJ2-2; 8 bases are shared with TRBD2. The CDR3 loop spans 16 amino acids. The germline gives CDR1 KGHDR, CDR2 SFDVKD. V shed 4 bases, J shed 6 bases, and the junction held 9 bases outside the gene matches. The CDR3 coding sequence is TGTGCCACCAGTGAGACGCGGGGGGCGGTCGCCGGGGAGCTGTTTTTT. Amino acids: CATSETRGAVAGELFF.

V gene TRBV5-1 combines with J gene TRBJ1-1, with 10 bases matching TRBD1. The CDR3 sequence is 16 residues long. Trimming at V came to 4 bases and at J to 3 bases, leaving 9 bases not matched to a gene. Per germline, CDR1 SGHRS and CDR2 YFSETQ. The DNA for the CDR3 is TGCGCCAGCAGCGCAGGGACAGGGGAATTTGACACTGAAGCTTTCTTT. Protein sequence: CASSAGTGEFDTEAFF.

Comment on this clone: The same CDR3 is also encoded by other DNA sequences in this sample. The chain joins TRBV7-2 to TRBJ1-1, with 9 bases matching TRBD1. The germline CDR1 and CDR2 sequences are SGHTA and FQGNSA. The CDR3 spans 15 residues. With 5 bases clipped from V and 1 base from J, the junction kept 5 bases outside the gene matches. The CDR3 nucleotides read TGTGCCAGCAGCCTACTGGGACAGGGGAACACTGAAGCTTTCTTT. It translates to CASSLLGQGNTEAFF.

The CDR3 DNA reads TGCGCCAGCAGCGCCACAGGGGACGGTGATACGCAGTATTTT. It is translated as CASSATGDGDTQYF. V gene TRBV5-1 combines with J gene TRBJ2-3; TRBD1 agrees at 7 bases. CDR1 is SGHRS and CDR2 is YFSETQ in the germline V gene. The V and J ends lost 4 bases and 6 bases, in that order; junction bases with no gene match: 8. This CDR3 is 14 amino acids long.

The rearrangement uses TRBV10-3 and TRBJ1-3, with D possibly matching TRBD1 (6 bases). With 4 bases removed from V and 2 bases from J, the gap between germline ends came to 15 bases. Germline CDR1 reads ENHRY; CDR2 reads SYGVKD. The CDR3 is 16 amino acids. The CDR3 sequence is CAISVTSQGPGNTIYF. As DNA, the CDR3 is TGTGCCATCAGTGTGACCTCACAGGGACCTGGAAACACCATATATTTT.

The chain recombines TRBV28 with TRBJ2-7; a possible D gene is TRBD2 (6 bases). This CDR3 region has 16 residues. V lost 4 bases to trimming and J lost 4 bases, with 20 bases between them. Germline V gene data show CDR1 as MDHEN and CDR2 as SYDVKM. CDR3 DNA: TGTGCCAGCAGTTCGCCCGGGGGAGTGGGGCCTTACGAGCAGTACTTC. It codes for CASSSPGGVGPYEQYF.

V gene TRBV5-1 combines with J gene TRBJ2-7; TRBD1 is a possible D gene (6 bases). CDR1 SGHRS and CDR2 YFSETQ come from the germline V gene. CDR3 length: 14 amino acids. V was clipped by 1 base and J by 2 bases, with 10 bases between them. Here the CDR3 reads CASSLSGVPYEQYF. CDR3 nucleotides: TGCGCCAGCAGCTTGTCAGGGGTCCCCTACGAGCAGTACTTC.

The chain links TRBV6-6 to TRBJ1-3, with TRBD1 matching 7 bases. Trimming cost V 6 bases and J 0 bases; bases outside gene matches: 8. Germline lookup yields CDR1 MNHNY and CDR2 SVGAGI (reference sequence). The CDR3 is 16 amino acids. This CDR3 reads CASSQGQARSGNTIYF. For the CDR3, the DNA is TGTGCCAGCAGCCAAGGACAGGCCCGCTCTGGAAACACCATATATTTT.

CDR3 residues: CASSSLAGGADTQYF. CDR3 DNA sequence: TGTGCCAGCTCATCCCTAGCGGGGGGTGCAGATACGCAGTATTTT. The chain has TRBV18 and TRBJ2-3; TRBD2 matches 11 bases. The CDR3 is made up of 15 amino acids. CDR1 KGHSH and CDR2 LQKENI come from the germline V gene. V lost 5 bases to trimming and J lost 4 bases; unmatched junction nucleotides: 5.